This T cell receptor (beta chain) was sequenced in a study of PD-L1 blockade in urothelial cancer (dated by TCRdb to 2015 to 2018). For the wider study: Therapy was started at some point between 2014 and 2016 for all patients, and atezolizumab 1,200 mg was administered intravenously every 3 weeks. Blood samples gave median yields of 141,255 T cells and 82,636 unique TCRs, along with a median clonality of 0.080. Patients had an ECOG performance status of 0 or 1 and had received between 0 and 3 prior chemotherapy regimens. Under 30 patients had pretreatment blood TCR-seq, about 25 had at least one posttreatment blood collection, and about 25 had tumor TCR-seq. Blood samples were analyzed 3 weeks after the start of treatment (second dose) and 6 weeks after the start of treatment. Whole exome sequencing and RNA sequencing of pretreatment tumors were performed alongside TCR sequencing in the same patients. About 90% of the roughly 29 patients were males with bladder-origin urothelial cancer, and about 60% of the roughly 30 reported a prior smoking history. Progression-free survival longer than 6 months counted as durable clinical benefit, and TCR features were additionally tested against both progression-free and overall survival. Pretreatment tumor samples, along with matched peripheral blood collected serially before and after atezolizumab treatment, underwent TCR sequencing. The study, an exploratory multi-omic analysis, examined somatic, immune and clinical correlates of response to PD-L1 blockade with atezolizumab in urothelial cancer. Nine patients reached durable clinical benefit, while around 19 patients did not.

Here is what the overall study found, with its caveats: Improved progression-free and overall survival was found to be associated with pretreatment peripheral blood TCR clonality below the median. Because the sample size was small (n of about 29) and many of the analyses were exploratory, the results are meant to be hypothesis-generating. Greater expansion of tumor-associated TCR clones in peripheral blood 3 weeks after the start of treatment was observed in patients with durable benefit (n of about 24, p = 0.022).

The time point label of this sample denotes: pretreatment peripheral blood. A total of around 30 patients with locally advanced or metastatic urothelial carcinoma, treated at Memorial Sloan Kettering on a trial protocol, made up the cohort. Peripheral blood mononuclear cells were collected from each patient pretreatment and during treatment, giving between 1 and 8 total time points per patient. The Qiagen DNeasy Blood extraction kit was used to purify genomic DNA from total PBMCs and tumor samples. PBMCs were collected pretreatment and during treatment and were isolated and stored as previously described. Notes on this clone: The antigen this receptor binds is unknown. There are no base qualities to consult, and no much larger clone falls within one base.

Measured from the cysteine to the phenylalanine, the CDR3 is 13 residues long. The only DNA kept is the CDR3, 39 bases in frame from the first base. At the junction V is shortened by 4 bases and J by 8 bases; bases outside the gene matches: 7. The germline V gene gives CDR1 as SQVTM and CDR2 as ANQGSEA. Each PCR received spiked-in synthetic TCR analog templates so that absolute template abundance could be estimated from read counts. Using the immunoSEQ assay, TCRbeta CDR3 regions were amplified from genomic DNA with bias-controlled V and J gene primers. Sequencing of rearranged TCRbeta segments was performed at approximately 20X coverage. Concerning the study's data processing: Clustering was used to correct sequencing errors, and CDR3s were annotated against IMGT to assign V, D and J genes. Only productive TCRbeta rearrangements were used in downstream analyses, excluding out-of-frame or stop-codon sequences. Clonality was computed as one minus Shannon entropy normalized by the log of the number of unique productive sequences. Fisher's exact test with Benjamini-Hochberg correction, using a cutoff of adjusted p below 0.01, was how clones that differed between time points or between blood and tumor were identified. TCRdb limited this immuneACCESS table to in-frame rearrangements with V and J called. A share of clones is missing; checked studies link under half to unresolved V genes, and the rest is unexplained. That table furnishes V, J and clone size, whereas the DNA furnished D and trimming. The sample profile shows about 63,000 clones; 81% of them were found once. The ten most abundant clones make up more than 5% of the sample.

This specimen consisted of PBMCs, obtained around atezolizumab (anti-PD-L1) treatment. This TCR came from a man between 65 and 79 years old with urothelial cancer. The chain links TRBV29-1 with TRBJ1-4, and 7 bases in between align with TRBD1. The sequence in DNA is TGCAGCGTTGTCGGACAGGTTCGCGAAAAACTGTTTTTT. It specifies CSVVGQVREKLFF.